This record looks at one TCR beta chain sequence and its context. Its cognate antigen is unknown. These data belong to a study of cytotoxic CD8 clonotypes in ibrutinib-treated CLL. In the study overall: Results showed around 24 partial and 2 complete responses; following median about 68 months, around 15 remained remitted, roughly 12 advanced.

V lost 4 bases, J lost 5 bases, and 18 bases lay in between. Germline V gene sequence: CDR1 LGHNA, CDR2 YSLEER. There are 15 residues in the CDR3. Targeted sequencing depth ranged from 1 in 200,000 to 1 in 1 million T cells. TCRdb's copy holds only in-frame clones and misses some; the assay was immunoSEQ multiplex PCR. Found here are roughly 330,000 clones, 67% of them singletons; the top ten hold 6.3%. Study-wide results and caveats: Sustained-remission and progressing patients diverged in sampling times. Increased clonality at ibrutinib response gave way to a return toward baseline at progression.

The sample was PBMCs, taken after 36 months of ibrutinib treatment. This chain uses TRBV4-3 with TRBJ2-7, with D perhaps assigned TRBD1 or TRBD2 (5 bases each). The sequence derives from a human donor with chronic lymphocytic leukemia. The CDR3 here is CASSPSGTAFDEQYF. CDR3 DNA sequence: TGCGCCAGCAGCCCCTCCGGGACGGCGTTCGACGAGCAGTACTTC.